This TCR beta chain was documented in a study of patients and donors after allogeneic stem cell transplantation. Looked up from germline, CDR1 is SGDLS and CDR2 is YYNGEE. The length of the CDR3 is 14 residues. Deletions cut 3 bases from V and 0 bases from J, with 7 bases between. TCRdb reprocessed the RT-PCR reads via MiXCR and lists one record per CDR3 protein. Of fewer than 250,000 distinct CDR3 sequences detected, roughly 15% appear once; the ten largest clones hold 11%. The J gene is TRBJ1-5, the V gene TRBV9; D may be TRBD1 (5 bases). This receptor was obtained from a human donor who was either an allogeneic HSCT recipient or a stem cell or donor lymphocyte infusion donor (not recorded which). It is not recorded whose cells these are; they may come from a transplant donor. Sequenced sample: blood, either unsorted or a sorted T cell fraction (not recorded which). The CDR3 loop reads CASSEDNSNQPQHF. Written as DNA, the CDR3 is TGTGCCAGCAGCGAGGACAATAGCAATCAGCCCCAGCATTTT.